This T cell receptor beta chain appears in the sequencing data of a study of cytomegalovirus exposure and HLA in healthy donors. The CDR3 has 14 residues. Germline lookup yields CDR1 MNHEY and CDR2 SVGAGI. V dropped 4 bases and J dropped 0; count of bases not matched to a gene: 2. PCR employed 60 Vbeta and 13 Jbeta primers. TCRdb's copy holds only in-frame clones and misses some; the assay was immunoSEQ multiplex PCR. This sample has roughly 100,000 clones, with around 70% found just once. Study conclusions and caveats: Being productive about 87% or about 30% of the time was typical of most TCR beta V segments in an earlier analysis. TCR beta sequences numbering 15,000 to 20,000 were associated with HLA alleles at 0.05 false discovery rate in a later analysis.

Concerning this clone itself: What it binds is not known.

Sequencing was performed on PBMCs. The clonotype was recovered from a man aged 35 to 55 in good health and CMV-seronegative. The J gene is TRBJ1-1, the V gene TRBV6-5, with TRBD1 matching over 7 bases. CDR3 coding DNA: TGTGCCAGCAGTTGGGGACAGTTGAACACTGAAGCTTTCTTT. This codes for CASSWGQLNTEAFF.